This T cell receptor beta chain was documented in a study of cytomegalovirus exposure and HLA in healthy donors. Concerning this clone itself: As yet, its antigen is unknown.

Notes on the study in general: Prior analysis indicated that the majority of TCR beta V segments exhibited productivity approximately 87% or approximately 30% of the time. The authors enumerated some 160 TCR beta chains as linked to cytomegalovirus.

The germline V gene has CDR1 MRHNA and CDR2 SNTAGT. The CDR3 loop spans 18 amino acids. Trimming took 4 bases from V and 4 from J, leaving 25 bases between them. PCR used 60 Vbeta primers and 13 Jbeta primers. The assay was immunoSEQ multiplex PCR, and TCRdb's table has in-frame clones only and misses some. Among more than 85,000 clones listed, about 73% were seen once. The chain has TRBV6-4 and TRBJ1-2; no reliable D call. Sample: PBMCs. The sequence derives from a woman in her fifties or sixties in good health and CMV-seropositive. The CDR3 loop reads CASSVSWGDATDLYGYTF. As DNA, the CDR3 is TGTGCCAGCAGTGTAAGCTGGGGAGACGCAACTGACCTCTATGGCTACACCTTC.